The rows below give T cell receptor beta chains drawn from one sample of a study of blood T cells in healthy people across ages. From the 5' RACE reads, TCRdb called clonotypes with MiXCR, one entry per CDR3 protein. The sample holds roughly 570,000 distinct CDR3 sequences, 25% to 30% seen once. The sequenced sample was blood. The receptors stem from a woman in her 70s in good health. Each CDR3 is given without its conserved first and last residue. Each record gives: V gene, J gene, CDR3 protein.

V gene: TRBV5-5; J gene: TRBJ2-5; CDR3 protein: ASSSGDRDRRETQY
V gene: TRBV20-1; J gene: TRBJ1-2; CDR3 protein: SAKGPRETYGYT
V gene: TRBV7-2; J gene: TRBJ2-7; CDR3 protein: ASTVDASSGYEQY
V gene: TRBV20-1; J gene: TRBJ2-3; CDR3 protein: SGGLPNTDTQY
V gene: TRBV5-1; J gene: TRBJ2-5; CDR3 protein: ASSFGGGSQETQY
V gene: TRBV6-6; J gene: TRBJ2-3; CDR3 protein: ASSLLGPVADTQY
V gene: TRBV5-1; J gene: TRBJ2-7; CDR3 protein: ASSLAGSQGVYEQY
V gene: TRBV11-2; J gene: TRBJ2-4; CDR3 protein: ASSLAGGTGNIQY
V gene: TRBV4-1; J gene: TRBJ2-4; CDR3 protein: ASSQMGGKNIQY
V gene: TRBV5-1; J gene: TRBJ2-7; CDR3 protein: ASSLGQGGREQY
V gene: TRBV19; J gene: TRBJ2-7; CDR3 protein: ASSNRGGLYEQY
V gene: TRBV7-2; J gene: TRBJ2-1; CDR3 protein: ASSLLGGPTYNEQF
V gene: TRBV7-2; J gene: TRBJ1-2; CDR3 protein: ASSPDREEDGYT
V gene: TRBV7-3; J gene: TRBJ2-1; CDR3 protein: ASSAGGKNEQF
V gene: TRBV7-9; J gene: TRBJ1-1; CDR3 protein: ASSKMGTANTEAF
V gene: TRBV10-3; J gene: TRBJ1-5; CDR3 protein: AISPDPSNQPQH
V gene: TRBV19; J gene: TRBJ1-4; CDR3 protein: ASSVRGGPIEKLF
V gene: TRBV6-2/TRBV6-3; J gene: NA; CDR3 protein: ASSYSLLGVTEQY
V gene: TRBV20-1; J gene: TRBJ1-1; CDR3 protein: SALQTLNTEAF
V gene: TRBV7-2; J gene: TRBJ2-1; CDR3 protein: ASRRTSGGAYEQF
V gene: TRBV11-2; J gene: TRBJ2-5; CDR3 protein: ASSLGGGRVAETQY
V gene: TRBV4-3; J gene: TRBJ2-1; CDR3 protein: ASSQDVRRTFYNEQF
V gene: TRBV12-3/TRBV12-4; J gene: TRBJ1-5; CDR3 protein: ASSRQAQPQH
V gene: TRBV5-1; J gene: TRBJ2-1; CDR3 protein: ASSLRAETYNEQF
V gene: TRBV4-3; J gene: TRBJ1-1; CDR3 protein: ASSQGGQLLNSEAF
V gene: TRBV6-1; J gene: TRBJ1-2; CDR3 protein: ASSEGGRAVYGYT
V gene: TRBV6-2/TRBV6-3; J gene: TRBJ1-2; CDR3 protein: ASVGPGRHYGYT
V gene: TRBV20-1; J gene: TRBJ2-4; CDR3 protein: SARAGGVDIQY
V gene: TRBV5-1; J gene: TRBJ2-5; CDR3 protein: TSSLGAAETQY
V gene: TRBV5-6; J gene: TRBJ1-6; CDR3 protein: ASSSHRTTSGISPLH
V gene: TRBV5-1; J gene: TRBJ2-1; CDR3 protein: ASIPTGTGGNKEQF
V gene: TRBV7-2; J gene: TRBJ2-5; CDR3 protein: ASSLLSGGGSQETQY
V gene: TRBV20-1; J gene: TRBJ2-2; CDR3 protein: SAGSGGASGEPF
V gene: TRBV7-9; J gene: TRBJ1-4; CDR3 protein: ASSSPPGTGGGEKLF
V gene: TRBV6-5; J gene: TRBJ2-6; CDR3 protein: ASGRRPSGANVLT
V gene: TRBV12-3/TRBV12-4; J gene: TRBJ2-7; CDR3 protein: ASSSRDRSYYEQY
V gene: TRBV20-1; J gene: TRBJ1-3; CDR3 protein: SARVGAGGNTIY
V gene: TRBV2; J gene: TRBJ1-3; CDR3 protein: ASRPSDLSGNTIY
V gene: TRBV4-3; J gene: TRBJ1-2; CDR3 protein: ASSQEIGTNYGYT
V gene: TRBV7-3; J gene: TRBJ2-1; CDR3 protein: ASSQSIFGGLDNEQF
V gene: TRBV28; J gene: TRBJ1-2; CDR3 protein: ASSLSVNGYT